The sequence of this TCR beta chain was determined in a study of CXCR3-negative and CXCR3-positive naive CD8 T cells. Notes on the study in general: Researchers report that CXCR3-positive naive cells carry more hydrophobic TRB CDR3s than CXCR3-negative naive cells.

UMI-labeled TRB cDNA libraries were prepared by 5' RACE. TCRdb re-called the 5' RACE reads and catalogs CDR3 proteins one per entry, DNA excluded. This listing includes 49,000 or so distinct CDR3 sequences. The germline CDR1 and CDR2 sequences are MRHNA and SNTAGT. The CDR3 covers 15 residues. Naive CD8+ T cells displayed a CD45RO-CCR7+CD27+CD95- phenotype. Turning to this clonotype: Its antigen is unidentified.

The sequenced material came from naive CXCR3+ CD8+ T cells from blood. Described subset: CD45RO-CCR7+CD27+CD95- naive CD8+ T cells expressing CXCR3 (TNR3+). The J gene is TRBJ2-1, the V gene TRBV6-4; TCRdb reports TRBD1, a call that lacks DNA to check it against. This clonotype was obtained from a human donor in good health. Some clones in this sample may be carry-over from other donors' samples. The CDR3 is CASSPRETGSHEQFF.